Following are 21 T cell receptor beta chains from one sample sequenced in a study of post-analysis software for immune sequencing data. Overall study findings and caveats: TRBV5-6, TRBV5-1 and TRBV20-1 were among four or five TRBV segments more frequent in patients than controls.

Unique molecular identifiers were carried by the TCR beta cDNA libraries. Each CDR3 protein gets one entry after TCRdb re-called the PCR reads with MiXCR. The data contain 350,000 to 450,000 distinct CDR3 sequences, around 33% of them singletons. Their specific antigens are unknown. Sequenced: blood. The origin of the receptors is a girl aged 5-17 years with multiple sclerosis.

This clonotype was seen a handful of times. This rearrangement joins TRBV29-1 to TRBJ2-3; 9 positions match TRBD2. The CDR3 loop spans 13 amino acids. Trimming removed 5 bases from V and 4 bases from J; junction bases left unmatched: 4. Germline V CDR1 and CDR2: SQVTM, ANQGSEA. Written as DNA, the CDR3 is TGCAGCGTTTGGCGGGGGGGCCCAGATACGCAGTATTTT. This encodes CSVWRGGPDTQYF.

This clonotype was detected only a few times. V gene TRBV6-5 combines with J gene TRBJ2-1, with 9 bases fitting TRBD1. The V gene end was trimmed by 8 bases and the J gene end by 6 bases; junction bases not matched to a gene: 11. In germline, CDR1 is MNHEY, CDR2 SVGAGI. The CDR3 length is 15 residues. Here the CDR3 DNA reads TGTGCCAGCCTACCGGTGGGGACAGGGAGCAATGAGCAGTTCTTC. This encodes CASLPVGTGSNEQFF.

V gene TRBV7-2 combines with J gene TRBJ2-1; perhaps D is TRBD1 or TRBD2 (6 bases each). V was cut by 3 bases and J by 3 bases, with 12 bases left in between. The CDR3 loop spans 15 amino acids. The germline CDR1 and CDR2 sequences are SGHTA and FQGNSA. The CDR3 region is CASSFYGGRYNEQFF. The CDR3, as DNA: TGTGCCAGCAGCTTTTACGGGGGCCGCTACAATGAGCAGTTCTTC.

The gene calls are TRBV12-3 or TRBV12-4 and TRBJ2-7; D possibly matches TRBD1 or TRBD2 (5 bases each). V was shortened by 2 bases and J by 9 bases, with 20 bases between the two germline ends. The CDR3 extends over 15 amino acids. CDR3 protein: CASSLMARGEEGQYF. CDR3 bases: TGTGCCAGCAGTTTAATGGCTAGAGGGGAAGAAGGGCAGTACTTC.

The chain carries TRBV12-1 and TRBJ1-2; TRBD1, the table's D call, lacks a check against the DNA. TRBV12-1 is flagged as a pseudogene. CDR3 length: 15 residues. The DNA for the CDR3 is TGTGCCAGCAGCTTTTCCCGGGTTCCTAACTATGGCTACACCTTC. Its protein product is CASSFSRVPNYGYTF.

The CDR3 reads CASSRQGGQETQYF. Written as DNA, the CDR3 is TGCGCCAGCAGTCGACAGGGCGGCCAAGAGACCCAGTACTTC. The rearrangement uses TRBV5-1 and TRBJ2-5; 7 positions agree with TRBD1. Germline-derived CDR1 and CDR2 are SGHRS and YFSETQ. This CDR3 spans 14 amino acids. Germline trimming cut 5 bases from V and 1 base from J; bases unmatched to any gene: 5. The complete variable domain, with remaining parts taken from reference TRBV5-1 and TRBJ2-5, reads KAGVTQTPRYLIKTRGQQVTLSCSPISGHRSVSWYQQTPGQGLQFLFEYFSETQRNKGNFPGRFSGRQFSNSRSEMNVSTLELGDSALYLCASSRQGGQETQYFGPGTRLLVL.

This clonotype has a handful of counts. The CDR3 DNA reads as TGTGCCAGCAGCGTAGTTGGCGGGGGGGCCCTGGGGAATGAGCAGTTCTTC. Encoded protein: CASSVVGGGALGNEQFF. The chain has TRBV9 and TRBJ2-1, with 9 bases lining up with TRBD2. This CDR3 comprises 17 residues. CDR1 is SGDLS and CDR2 is YYNGEE in the germline V gene. Losses at the gene ends were 0 bases for V and 7 bases for J; bases not matched to a gene: 11.

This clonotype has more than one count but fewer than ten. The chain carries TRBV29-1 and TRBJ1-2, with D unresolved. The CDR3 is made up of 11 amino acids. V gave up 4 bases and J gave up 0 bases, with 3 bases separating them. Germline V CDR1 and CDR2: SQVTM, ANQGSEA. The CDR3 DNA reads TGCAGCGTTGCATCTAACTATGGCTACACCTTC. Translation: CSVASNYGYTF. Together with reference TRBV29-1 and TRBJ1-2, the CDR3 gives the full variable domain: SAVISQKPSRDICQRGTSLTIQCQVDSQVTMMFWYRQQPGQSLTLIATANQGSEATYESGFVIDKFPISRPNLTFSTLTVSNMSPEDSSIYLCSVASNYGYTFGSGTRLTVV.

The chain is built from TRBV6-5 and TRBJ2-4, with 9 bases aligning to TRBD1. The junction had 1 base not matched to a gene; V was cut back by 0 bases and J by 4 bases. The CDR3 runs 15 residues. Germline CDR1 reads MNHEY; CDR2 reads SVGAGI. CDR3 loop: CASSYSTGGKNIQYF. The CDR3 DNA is TGTGCCAGCAGTTACTCGACAGGGGGGAAAAACATTCAGTACTTC.

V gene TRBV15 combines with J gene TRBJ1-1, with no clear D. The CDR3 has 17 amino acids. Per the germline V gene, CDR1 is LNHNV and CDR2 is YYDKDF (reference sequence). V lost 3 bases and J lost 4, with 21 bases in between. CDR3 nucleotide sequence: TGTGCCACCAGCAGGCCCCGGCGGGCACTACTGCCCACTGAAGCTTTCTTT. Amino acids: CATSRPRRALLPTEAFF.

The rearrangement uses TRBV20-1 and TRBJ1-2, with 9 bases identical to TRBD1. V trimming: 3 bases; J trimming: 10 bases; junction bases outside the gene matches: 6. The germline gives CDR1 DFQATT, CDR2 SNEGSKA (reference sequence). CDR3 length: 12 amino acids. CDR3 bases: TGCAGTGCTAGGGGACAGGGTTGGGACTACACCTTC. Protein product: CSARGQGWDYTF.

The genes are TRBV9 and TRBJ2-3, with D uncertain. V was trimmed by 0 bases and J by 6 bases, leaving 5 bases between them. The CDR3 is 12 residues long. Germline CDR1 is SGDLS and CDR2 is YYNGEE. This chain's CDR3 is CASSVDGDTQYF. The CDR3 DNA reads TGTGCCAGCAGCGTAGATGGGGATACGCAGTATTTT.

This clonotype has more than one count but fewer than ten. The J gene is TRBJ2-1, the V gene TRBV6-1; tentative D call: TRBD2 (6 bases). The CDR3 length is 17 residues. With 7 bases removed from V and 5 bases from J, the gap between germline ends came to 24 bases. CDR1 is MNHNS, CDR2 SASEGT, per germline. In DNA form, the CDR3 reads TGTGCCAGCACCACTCGGGGGTGGGTGGTGATTCACAATGAGCAGTTCTTC. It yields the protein CASTTRGWVVIHNEQFF.

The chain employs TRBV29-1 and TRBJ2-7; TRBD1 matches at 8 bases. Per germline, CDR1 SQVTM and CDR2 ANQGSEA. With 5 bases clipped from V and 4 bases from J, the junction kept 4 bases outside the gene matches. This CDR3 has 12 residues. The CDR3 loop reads CSVRTGRYEQYF. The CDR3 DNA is TGCAGCGTTAGGACAGGGAGGTACGAGCAGTACTTC.

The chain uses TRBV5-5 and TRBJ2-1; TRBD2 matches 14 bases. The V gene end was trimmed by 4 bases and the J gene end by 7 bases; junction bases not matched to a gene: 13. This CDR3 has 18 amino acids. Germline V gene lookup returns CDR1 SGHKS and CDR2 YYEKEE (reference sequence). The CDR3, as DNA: TGTGCCAGCAGCCCGGGACTAGCGGGGGTTCTGGGGTATAATGAGCAGTTCTTC. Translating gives CASSPGLAGVLGYNEQFF. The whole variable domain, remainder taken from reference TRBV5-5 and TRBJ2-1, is DAGVTQSPTHLIKTRGQQVTLRCSPISGHKSVSWYQQVLGQGPQFIFQYYEKEERGRGNFPDRFSARQFPNYSSELNVNALLLGDSALYLCASSPGLAGVLGYNEQFFGPGTRLTVL.

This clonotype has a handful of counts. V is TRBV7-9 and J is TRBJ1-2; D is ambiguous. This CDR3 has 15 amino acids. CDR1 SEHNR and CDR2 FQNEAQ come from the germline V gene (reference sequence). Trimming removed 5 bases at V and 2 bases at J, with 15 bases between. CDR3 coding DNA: TGTGCCAGCAGCCCCCAGACGGTGGTAAACTATGGCTACACCTTC. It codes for CASSPQTVVNYGYTF.

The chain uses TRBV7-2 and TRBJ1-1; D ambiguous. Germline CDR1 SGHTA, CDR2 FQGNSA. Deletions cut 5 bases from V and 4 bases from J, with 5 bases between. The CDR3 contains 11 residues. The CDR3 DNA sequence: TGTGCCAGCAGCCAAACCACTGAAGCTTTCTTT. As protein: CASSQTTEAFF.

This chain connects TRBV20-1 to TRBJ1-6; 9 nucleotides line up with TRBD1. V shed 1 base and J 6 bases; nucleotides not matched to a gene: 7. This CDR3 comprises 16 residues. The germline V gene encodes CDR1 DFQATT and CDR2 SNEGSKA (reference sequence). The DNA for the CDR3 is TGCAGTGCTAGAGTGGGTGGGACAGGGACTAATTCACCCCTCCACTTT. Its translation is CSARVGGTGTNSPLHF.

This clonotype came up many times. CDR3 region: CASSQEERGDHSYEQYF. Here the CDR3 DNA reads TGCGCCAGCAGCCAAGAGGAACGAGGGGATCACTCCTACGAGCAGTACTTC. The chain has TRBV4-3 and TRBJ2-7, with D perhaps being TRBD1 or TRBD2 (5 bases each). V lost 0 bases, J lost 0 bases, and 15 bases lay in between. The germline V gene encodes CDR1 LGHNA and CDR2 YSLEER. The CDR3 has 17 amino acids.

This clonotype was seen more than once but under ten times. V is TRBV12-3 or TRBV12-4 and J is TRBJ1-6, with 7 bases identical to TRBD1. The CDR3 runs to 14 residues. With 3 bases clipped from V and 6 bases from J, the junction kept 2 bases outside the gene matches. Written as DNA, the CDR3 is TGTGCCAGCAGTTTCGGACAGGCTAATTCACCCCTCCACTTT. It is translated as CASSFGQANSPLHF.

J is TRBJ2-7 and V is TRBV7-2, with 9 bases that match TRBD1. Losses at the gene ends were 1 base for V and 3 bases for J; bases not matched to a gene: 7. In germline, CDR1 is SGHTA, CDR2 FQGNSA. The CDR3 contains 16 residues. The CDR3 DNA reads TGTGCCAGCAGCTTAGACGAGCGGGGACAGGGCTACGAGCAGTACTTC. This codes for CASSLDERGQGYEQYF.